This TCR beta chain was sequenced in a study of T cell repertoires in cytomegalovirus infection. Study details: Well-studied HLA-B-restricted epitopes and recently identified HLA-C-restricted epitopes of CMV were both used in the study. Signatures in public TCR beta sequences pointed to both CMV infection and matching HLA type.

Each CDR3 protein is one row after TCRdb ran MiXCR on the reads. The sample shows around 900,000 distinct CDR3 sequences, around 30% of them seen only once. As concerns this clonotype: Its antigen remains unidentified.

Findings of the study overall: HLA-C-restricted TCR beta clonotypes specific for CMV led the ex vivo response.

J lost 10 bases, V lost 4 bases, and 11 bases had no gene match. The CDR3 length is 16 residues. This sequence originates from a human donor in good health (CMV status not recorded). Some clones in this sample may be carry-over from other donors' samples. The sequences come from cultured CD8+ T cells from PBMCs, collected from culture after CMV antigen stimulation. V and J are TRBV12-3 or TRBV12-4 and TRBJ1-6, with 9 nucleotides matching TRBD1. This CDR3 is CASSYWTGVTVSPLHF. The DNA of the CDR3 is TGTGCCAGCAGTTACTGGACAGGGGTTACCGTCTCACCCCTCCACTTT.